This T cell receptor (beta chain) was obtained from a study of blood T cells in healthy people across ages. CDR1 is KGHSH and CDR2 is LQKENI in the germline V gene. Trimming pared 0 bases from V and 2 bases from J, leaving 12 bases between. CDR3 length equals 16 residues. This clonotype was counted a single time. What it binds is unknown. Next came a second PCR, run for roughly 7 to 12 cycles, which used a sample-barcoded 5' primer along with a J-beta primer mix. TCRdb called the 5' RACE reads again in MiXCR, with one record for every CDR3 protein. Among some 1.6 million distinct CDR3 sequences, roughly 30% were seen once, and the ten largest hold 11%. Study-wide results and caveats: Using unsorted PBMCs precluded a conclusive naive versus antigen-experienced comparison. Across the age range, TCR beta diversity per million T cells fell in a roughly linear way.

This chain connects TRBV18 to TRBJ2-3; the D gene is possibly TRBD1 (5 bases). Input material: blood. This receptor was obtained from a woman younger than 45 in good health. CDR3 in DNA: TGTGCCAGCTCACCACCAATGGGGCTGATCACAGATACGCAGTATTTT. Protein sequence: CASSPPMGLITDTQYF.